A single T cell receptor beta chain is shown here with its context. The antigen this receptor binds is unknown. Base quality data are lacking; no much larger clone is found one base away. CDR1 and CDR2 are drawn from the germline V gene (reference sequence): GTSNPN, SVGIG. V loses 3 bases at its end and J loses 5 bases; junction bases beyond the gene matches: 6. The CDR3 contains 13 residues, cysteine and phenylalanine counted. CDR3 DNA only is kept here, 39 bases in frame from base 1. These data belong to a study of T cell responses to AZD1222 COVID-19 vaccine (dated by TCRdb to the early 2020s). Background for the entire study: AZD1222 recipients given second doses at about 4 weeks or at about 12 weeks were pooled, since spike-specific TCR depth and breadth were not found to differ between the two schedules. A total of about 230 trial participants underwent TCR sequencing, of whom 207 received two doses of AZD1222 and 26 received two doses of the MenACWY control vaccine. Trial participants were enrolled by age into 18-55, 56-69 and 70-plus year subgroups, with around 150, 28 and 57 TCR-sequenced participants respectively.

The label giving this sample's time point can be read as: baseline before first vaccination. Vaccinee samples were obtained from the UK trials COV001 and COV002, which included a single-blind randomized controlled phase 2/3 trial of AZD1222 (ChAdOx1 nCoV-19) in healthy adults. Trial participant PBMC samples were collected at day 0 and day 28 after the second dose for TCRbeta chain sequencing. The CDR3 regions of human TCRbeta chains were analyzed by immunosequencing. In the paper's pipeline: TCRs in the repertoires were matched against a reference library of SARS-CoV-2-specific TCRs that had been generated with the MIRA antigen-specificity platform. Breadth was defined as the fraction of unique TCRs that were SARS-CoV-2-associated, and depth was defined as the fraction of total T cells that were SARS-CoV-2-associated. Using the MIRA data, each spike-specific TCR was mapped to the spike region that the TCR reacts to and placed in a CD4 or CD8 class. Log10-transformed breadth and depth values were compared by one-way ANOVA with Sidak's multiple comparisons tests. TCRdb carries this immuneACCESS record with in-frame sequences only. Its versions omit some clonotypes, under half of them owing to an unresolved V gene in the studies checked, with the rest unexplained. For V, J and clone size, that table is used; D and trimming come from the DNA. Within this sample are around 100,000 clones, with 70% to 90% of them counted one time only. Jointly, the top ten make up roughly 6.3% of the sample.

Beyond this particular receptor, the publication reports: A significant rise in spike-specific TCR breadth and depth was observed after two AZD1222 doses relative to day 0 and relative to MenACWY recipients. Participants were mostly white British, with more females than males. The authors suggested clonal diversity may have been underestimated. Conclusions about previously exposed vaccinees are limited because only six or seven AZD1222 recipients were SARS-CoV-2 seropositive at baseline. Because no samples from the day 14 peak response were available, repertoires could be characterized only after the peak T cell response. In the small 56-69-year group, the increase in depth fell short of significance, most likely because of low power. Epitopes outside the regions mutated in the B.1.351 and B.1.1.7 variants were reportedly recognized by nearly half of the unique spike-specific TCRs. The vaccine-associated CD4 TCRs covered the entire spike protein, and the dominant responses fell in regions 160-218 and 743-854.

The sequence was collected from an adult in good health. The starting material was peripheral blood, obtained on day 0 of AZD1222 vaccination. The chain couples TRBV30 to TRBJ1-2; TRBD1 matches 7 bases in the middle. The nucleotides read TGTGCCTGGAGGTTTCACAGGGGATATGGCTACACCTTC. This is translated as CAWRFHRGYGYTF.